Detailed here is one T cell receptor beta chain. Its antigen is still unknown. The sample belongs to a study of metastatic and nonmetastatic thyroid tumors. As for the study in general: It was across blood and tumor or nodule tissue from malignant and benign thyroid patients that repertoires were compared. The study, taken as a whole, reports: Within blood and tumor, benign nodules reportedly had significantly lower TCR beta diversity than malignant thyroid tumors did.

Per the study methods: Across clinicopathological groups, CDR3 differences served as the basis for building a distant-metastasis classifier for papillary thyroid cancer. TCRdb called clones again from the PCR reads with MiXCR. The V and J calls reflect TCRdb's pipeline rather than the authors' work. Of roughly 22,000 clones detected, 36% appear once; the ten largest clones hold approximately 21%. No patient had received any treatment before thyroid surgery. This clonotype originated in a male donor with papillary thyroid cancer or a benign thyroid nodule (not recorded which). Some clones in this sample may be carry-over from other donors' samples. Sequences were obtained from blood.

In DNA, the CDR3 is TGTGCCAGCAGCTTAACGACAGGTCCCCAAGAGACCCAGTACTTC. Translated, it gives CASSLTTGPQETQYF. J is TRBJ2-5 and V is TRBV7-3, with a tentative D call TRBD1 (6 bases). The CDR3 contains 15 residues. V was pared by 0 bases and J by 1 base, with 9 bases between. Germline lookup yields CDR1 SGHTA and CDR2 FQGTGA. The whole variable domain, filled in from reference TRBV7-3 and TRBJ2-5, reads GAGVSQTPSNKVTEKGKYVELRCDPISGHTALYWYRQSLGQGPEFLIYFQGTGAADDSGLPNDRFFAVRPEGSVSTLKIQRTERGDSAVYLCASSLTTGPQETQYFGPGTRLLVL.